The clone carrying this T cell receptor (beta chain) showed up just a few times. Its antigen remains unidentified. This record belongs to a study of vaccination effects on CD4 cells after COVID-19. At the level of the study: Post-vaccine draws lagged the second dose by a median of 72 days.

The method was immunoSEQ multiplex PCR; TCRdb's version includes in-frame clones alone and lacks a portion of them. Altogether about 46,000 clones are present, under 85% being singletons, with the ten largest covering around 16%. CDR1 is KGHSH and CDR2 is LQKENI in the germline V gene. The CDR3 runs 13 residues. V lost 5 bases, J lost 10 bases, and 7 bases stayed unmatched. ViraFEST used viral peptide pools to expand antigen-specific CD4+ T cells before sequencing. The culture ran for 10 days, and then CD4+ T cells were isolated. Participants got two doses of BNT162b2 or mRNA-1273 vaccine. Negative nucleocapsid antibody tests before and after vaccination confirmed no previous SARS-CoV-2 infection. Two million PBMC were placed in each well, which was supplemented with about 10 IU/ml IL-2 and around 9.4 ug/ml peptides.

Sequences were derived from CD4+ T cells from PBMCs cultured with HCoV-OC43 spike peptides, sampled after COVID-19 vaccination. Subset specified: HCoV-OC43 spike overlapping peptide pool stimulation. The genes are TRBV18 and TRBJ1-5; TRBD1 agrees at 8 bases. This clonotype originated in a human donor who received a COVID-19 vaccine. CDR3 sequence: CASSYDRGEPQHF. The CDR3 DNA reads as TGTGCCAGCTCATACGACAGGGGCGAACCCCAGCATTTT.